The rows below give T cell receptor beta chains drawn from one sample of a study of cytomegalovirus exposure and HLA in healthy donors. The method was immunoSEQ multiplex PCR; TCRdb's version includes in-frame clones alone and lacks a portion of them. This repertoire shows around 100,000 clones, roughly three quarters found once; its top ten account for about a tenth. The specimen sequenced was PBMCs. The receptor set was obtained from a woman aged 18-29 years in good health and CMV-seropositive. Both conserved end residues are trimmed from each CDR3.

j_gene,v_gene,CDR3aa
TRBJ2-1,TRBV6-5,ASSYFSGSSYNEQF
TRBJ1-2,TRBV28,ASTPRAGYGYT
TRBJ1-1,TRBV6-6,ASTETGNTEAF
TRBJ2-3,TRBV6-5,ASRVGRHGTDTQY
TRBJ2-6,TRBV21-1,ASSARQGETNSGANVLT
TRBJ1-3,TRBV7-2,ASSLDRQGTGNTIY
TRBJ2-7,TRBV5-1,ASSLAQDSRVPYEQY
TRBJ2-6,TRBV28,ASSLAGLAGGSGANVLT
TRBJ1-5,TRBV4-1,ASSQGQGINQPQH
TRBJ1-1,TRBV7-7,ASSLERGSKAF
TRBJ2-1,TRBV4-3,ASSHEPGLGVDEQF
TRBJ1-1,TRBV25-1,ASTPTGDRGSF
TRBJ2-5,TRBV7-9,ASSRARTPQTGSEETQY
TRBJ2-2,TRBV6-4,ASSTDRVTGELF
TRBJ1-3,TRBV28,ASSFSWGVKSSGNTIY
TRBJ1-1,TRBV7-9,ASSRGRGNMNTEAF
TRBJ2-1,TRBV5-1,ASSLDRGTSSYNEQF
TRBJ2-1,TRBV5-1,ASSSARQDLQF
TRBJ2-7,TRBV5-5,ASSSPKLAGGSYEQY
-,TRBV7-8,ASSLAAGAIEQY
TRBJ2-2,TRBV21-1,ASGHRISTGNTGELF
TRBJ1-2,TRBV15,ATSRDSDGVSAGYT
TRBJ1-1,TRBV7-9,ASSFGSENTEAF
TRBJ2-3,TRBV15,ATSTKRGIGDTQY
TRBJ1-5,TRBV9,ASSRQGLGQPQH
TRBJ2-5,TRBV27,ASSPVGSGETQY
TRBJ1-5,TRBV18,ASSPLSGDQPQH